This T cell receptor beta chain was documented in a study of blood T cells in healthy people across ages. A second PCR, run for roughly 7 to 12 cycles, used a sample-barcoded 5' primer plus a J-beta primer mix. From the 5' RACE reads, TCRdb called clonotypes with MiXCR, one entry per CDR3 protein. The top ten clones hold 5% to 7% of a sample with about 1.4 million distinct CDR3 sequences, around 59% of them seen once. Germline V lookup: CDR1 SGHRS, CDR2 YFSETQ. The CDR3 is made up of 16 amino acids. V lost 4 bases and J lost 6; bases outside the gene matches: 10. The receptor's source is a man in his late teens or twenties in good health. This chain joins TRBV5-1 and TRBJ2-1; 10 bases are shared with TRBD2. The sample comprised blood. The CDR3 DNA is TGCGCCAGCAGCCCTTCAGCTAGCGGGAGAATCAATGAGCAGTTCTTC. It is translated as CASSPSASGRINEQFF.